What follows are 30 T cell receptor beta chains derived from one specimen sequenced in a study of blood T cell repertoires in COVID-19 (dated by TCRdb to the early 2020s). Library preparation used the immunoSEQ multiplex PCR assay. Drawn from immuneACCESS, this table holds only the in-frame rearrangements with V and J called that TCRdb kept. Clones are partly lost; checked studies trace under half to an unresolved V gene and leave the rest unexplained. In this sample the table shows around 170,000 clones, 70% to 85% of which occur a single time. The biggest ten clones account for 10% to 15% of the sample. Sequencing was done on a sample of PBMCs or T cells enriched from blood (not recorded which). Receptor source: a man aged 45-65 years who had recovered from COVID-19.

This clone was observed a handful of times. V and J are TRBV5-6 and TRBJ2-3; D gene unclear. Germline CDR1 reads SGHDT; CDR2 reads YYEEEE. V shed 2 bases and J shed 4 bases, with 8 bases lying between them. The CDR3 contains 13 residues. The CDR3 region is CASSLLFADTQYF. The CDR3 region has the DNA TGTGCCAGCAGCTTATTATTTGCAGATACGCAGTATTTT. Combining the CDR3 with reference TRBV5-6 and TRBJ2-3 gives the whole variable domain DAGVTQSPTHLIKTRGQQVTLRCSPKSGHDTVSWYQQALGQGPQFIFQYYEEEERQRGNFPDRFSGHQFPNYSSELNVNALLLGDSALYLCASSLLFADTQYFGPGTRLTVL.

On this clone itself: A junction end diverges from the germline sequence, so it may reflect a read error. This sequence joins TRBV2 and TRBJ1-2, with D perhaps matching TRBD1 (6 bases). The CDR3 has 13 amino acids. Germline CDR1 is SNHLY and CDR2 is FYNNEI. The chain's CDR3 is CASSEGTNYGYTF. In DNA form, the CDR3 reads TGTGCCAGCAGCGAAGGGACAAACTATGGCTACACCTTC.

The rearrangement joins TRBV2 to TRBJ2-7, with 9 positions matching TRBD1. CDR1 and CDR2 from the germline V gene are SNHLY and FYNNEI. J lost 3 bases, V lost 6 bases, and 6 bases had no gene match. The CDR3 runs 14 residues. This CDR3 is CASSVGQGIYEQYF. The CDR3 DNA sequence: TGTGCCAGCAGCGTGGGACAGGGAATCTACGAGCAGTACTTC.

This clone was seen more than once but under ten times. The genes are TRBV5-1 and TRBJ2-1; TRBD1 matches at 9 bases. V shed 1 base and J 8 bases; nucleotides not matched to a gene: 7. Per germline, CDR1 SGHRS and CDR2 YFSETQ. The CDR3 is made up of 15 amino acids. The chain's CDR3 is CASSLSGQGVHEQFF. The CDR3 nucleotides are TGCGCCAGCAGCTTGTCGGGACAGGGAGTCCATGAGCAGTTCTTC.

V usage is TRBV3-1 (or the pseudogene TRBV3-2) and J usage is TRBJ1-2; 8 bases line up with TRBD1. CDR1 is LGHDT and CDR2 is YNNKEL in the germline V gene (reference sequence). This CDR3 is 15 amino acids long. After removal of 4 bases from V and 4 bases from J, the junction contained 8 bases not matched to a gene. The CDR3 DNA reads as TGTGCCAGCAGCCCATTATACGGACAGGGCTATGGCTACACCTTC. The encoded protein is CASSPLYGQGYGYTF.

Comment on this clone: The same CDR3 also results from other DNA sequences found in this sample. CDR3 amino acids: CASSSVSYEQYF. For the CDR3, the DNA is TGTGCCAGCAGTTCTGTCTCCTACGAGCAGTACTTC. This rearrangement joins TRBV28 to TRBJ2-7, with D hard to call. Looked up from germline, CDR1 is MDHEN and CDR2 is SYDVKM. This CDR3 comprises 12 residues. Trimming removed 4 bases from V and 0 bases from J, with 4 bases in between.

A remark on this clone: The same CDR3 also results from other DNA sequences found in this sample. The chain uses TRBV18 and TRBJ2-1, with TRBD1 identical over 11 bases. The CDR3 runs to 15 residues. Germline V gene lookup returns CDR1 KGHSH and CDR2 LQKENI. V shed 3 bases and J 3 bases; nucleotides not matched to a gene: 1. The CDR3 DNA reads TGTGCCAGCTCACCCGGGACAGGGGGCTACAATGAGCAGTTCTTC. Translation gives CASSPGTGGYNEQFF.

The CDR3 bases are TGTGCCAGTTCACTAGTGGGGGGAAATGAGCAGTTCTTC. This codes for CASSLVGGNEQFF. The J gene is TRBJ2-1, the V gene TRBV12-3 or TRBV12-4, with D possibly being TRBD2 (6 bases). With 9 bases removed from V and 7 bases from J, the gap between germline ends came to 16 bases. The CDR3 has 13 amino acids.

The CDR3 loop reads CASSFAGTVNTGELFF. The CDR3, as DNA: TGCGCCAGCAGCTTCGCGGGGACTGTGAACACCGGGGAGCTGTTTTTT. The chain recombines TRBV5-1 with TRBJ2-2, with D maybe TRBD2 (6 bases). Germline V gene data show CDR1 as SGHRS and CDR2 as YFSETQ. Between the trimmed V and J ends, which lost 2 bases and 1 base, there was a span of 12 bases. There are 16 residues in the CDR3.

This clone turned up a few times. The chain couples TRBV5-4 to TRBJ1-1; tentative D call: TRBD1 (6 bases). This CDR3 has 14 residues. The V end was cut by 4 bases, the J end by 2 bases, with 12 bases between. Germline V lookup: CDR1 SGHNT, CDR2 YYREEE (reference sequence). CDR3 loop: CASSPGQSNTEAFF. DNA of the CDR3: TGTGCCAGCAGCCCGGGACAAAGTAACACTGAAGCTTTCTTT.

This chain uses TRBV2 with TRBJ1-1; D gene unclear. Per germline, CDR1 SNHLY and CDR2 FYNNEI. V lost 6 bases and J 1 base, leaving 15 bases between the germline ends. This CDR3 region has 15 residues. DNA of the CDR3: TGTGCCAGCAGGGCAGACTTGGTGAAGAACACTGAAGCTTTCTTT. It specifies CASRADLVKNTEAFF.

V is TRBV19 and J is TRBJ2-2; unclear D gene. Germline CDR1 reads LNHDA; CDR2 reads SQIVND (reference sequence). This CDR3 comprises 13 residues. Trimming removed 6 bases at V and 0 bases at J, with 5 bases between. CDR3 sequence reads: CASRRANTGELFF. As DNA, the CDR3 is TGTGCCAGTAGACGGGCGAACACCGGGGAGCTGTTTTTT.

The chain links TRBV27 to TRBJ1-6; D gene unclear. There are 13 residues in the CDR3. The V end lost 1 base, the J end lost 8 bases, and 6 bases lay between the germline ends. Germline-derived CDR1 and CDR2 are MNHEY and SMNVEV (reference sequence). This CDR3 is CASSLYGYSPLHF. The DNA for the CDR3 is TGTGCCAGCAGTTTATACGGGTATTCACCCCTCCACTTT.

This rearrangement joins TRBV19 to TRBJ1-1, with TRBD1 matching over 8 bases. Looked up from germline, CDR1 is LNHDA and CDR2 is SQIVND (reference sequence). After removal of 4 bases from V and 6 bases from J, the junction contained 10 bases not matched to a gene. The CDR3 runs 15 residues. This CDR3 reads CASSKITGGAAEAFF. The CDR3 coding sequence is TGTGCCAGTAGTAAGATTACAGGGGGTGCTGCTGAAGCTTTCTTT.

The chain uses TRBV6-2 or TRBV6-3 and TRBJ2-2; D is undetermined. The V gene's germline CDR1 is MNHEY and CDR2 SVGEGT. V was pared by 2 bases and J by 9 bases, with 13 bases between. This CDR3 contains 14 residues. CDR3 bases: TGTGCCAGCAGTTACAGGAGTGACCGGAGGGAGCTGTTTTTT. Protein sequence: CASSYRSDRRELFF.

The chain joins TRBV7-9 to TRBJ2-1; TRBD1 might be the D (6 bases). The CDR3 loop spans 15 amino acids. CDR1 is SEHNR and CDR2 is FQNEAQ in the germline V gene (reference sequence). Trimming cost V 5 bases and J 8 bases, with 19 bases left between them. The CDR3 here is CASSTRDTVKDEQFF. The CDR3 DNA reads TGTGCCAGCAGCACGAGGGACACCGTAAAGGATGAGCAGTTCTTC. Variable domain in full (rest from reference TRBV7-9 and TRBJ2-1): DTGVSQNPRHKITKRGQNVTFRCDPISEHNRLYWYRQTLGQGPEFLTYFQNEAQLEKSRLLSDRFSAERPKGSFSTLEIQRTEQGDSAMYLCASSTRDTVKDEQFFGPGTRLTVL.

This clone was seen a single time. The DNA for the CDR3 is TGTGCCAGCAGTGAAAGGGGGGGCTACGAGCAGTACTTC. Residues: CASSERGGYEQYF. The chain is built from TRBV2 and TRBJ2-7; tentatively, D is TRBD2 (7 bases). Per the germline V gene, CDR1 is SNHLY and CDR2 is FYNNEI. CDR3 length: 13 amino acids. V lost 2 bases, J lost 3 bases, and 8 bases lay in between. Full variable domain (outside the CDR3, taken from reference TRBV2 and TRBJ2-7): EPEVTQTPSHQVTQMGQEVILRCVPISNHLYFYWYRQILGQKVEFLVSFYNNEISEKSEIFDDQFSVERPDGSNFTLKIRSTKLEDSAMYFCASSERGGYEQYFGPGTRLTVT.

The CDR3 spells CASSLPRGGKAGYTF. CDR3 coding DNA: TGTGCCAGCAGCTTACCCCGGGGGGGAAAGGCTGGCTACACCTTC. The chain links TRBV7-2 to TRBJ1-2, with D perhaps matching TRBD1 (5 bases). CDR1 and CDR2 from the germline V gene are SGHTA and FQGNSA. The CDR3 runs to 15 residues. V lost 2 bases, J lost 7 bases, and 17 bases lay in between.

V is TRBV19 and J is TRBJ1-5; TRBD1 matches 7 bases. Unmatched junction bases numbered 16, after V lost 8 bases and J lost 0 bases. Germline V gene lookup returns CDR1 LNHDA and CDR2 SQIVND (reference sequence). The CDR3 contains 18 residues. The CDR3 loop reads CASSNRGRIIYSNQPQHF. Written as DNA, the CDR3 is TGTGCCAGTTCCAACAGGGGACGCATAATTTATAGCAATCAGCCCCAGCATTTT.

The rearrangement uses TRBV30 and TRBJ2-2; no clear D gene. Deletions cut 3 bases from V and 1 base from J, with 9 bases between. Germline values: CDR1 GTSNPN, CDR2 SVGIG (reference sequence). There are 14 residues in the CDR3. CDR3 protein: CAWSRQMNTGELFF. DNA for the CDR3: TGTGCCTGGAGCCGTCAGATGAACACCGGGGAGCTGTTTTTT.

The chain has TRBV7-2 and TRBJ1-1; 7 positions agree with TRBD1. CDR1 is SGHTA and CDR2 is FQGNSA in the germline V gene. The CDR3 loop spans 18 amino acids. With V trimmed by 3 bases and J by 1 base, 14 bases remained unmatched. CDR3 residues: CASSLADFLEGANTEAFF. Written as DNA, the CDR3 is TGTGCCAGCAGCTTGGCTGACTTCCTAGAGGGGGCGAACACTGAAGCTTTCTTT.

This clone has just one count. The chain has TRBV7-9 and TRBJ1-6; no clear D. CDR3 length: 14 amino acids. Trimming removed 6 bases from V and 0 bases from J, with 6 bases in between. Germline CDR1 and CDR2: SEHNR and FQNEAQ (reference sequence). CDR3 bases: TGTGCCAGCAGGGTGAGCTCCTATAATTCACCCCTCCACTTT. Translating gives CASRVSSYNSPLHF.

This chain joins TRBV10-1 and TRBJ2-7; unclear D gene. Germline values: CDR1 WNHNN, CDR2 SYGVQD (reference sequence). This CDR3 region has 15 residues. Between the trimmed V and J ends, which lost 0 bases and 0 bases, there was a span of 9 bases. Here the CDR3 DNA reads TGCGCCAGCAGTGAGTCAGGAATAGCCTCCTACGAGCAGTACTTC. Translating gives CASSESGIASYEQYF.

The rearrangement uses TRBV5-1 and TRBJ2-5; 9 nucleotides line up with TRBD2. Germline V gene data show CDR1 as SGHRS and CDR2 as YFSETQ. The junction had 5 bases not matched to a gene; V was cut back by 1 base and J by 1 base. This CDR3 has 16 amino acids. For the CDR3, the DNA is TGCGCCAGCAGCTTGATAGCGGGGGCCACCCAAGAGACCCAGTACTTC. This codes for CASSLIAGATQETQYF.

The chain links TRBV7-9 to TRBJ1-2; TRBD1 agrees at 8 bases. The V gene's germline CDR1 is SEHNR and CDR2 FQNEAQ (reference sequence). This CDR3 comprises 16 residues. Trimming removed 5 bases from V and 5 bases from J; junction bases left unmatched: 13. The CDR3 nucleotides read TGTGCCAGCAGCCCCGTGACAGGGGAGGTTTTTTATGGCTACACCTTC. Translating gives CASSPVTGEVFYGYTF.

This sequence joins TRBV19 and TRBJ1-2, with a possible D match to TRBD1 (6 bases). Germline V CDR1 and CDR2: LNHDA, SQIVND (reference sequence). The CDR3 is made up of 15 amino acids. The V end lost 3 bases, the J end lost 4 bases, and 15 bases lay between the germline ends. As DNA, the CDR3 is TGTGCCAGTAGTATTCGGGTGGTACAGGGCTATGGCTACACCTTC. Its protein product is CASSIRVVQGYGYTF. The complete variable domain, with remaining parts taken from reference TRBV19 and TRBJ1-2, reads DGGITQSPKYLFRKEGQNVTLSCEQNLNHDAMYWYRQDPGQGLRLIYYSQIVNDFQKGDIAEGYSVSREKKESFPLTVTSAQKNPTAFYLCASSIRVVQGYGYTFGSGTRLTVV.

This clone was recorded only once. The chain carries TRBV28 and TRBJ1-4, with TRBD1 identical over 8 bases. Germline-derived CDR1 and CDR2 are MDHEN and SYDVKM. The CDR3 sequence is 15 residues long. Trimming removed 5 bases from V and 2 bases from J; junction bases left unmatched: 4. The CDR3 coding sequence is TGTGCCAGCAGTGGGTGGACAGGGACTAATGAAAAACTGTTTTTT. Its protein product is CASSGWTGTNEKLFF.

The CDR3 nucleotides are TGTGCCAGCAGGCCGGGGACAGGGACTACACCCCTCCACTTT. Its protein product is CASRPGTGTTPLHF. This chain connects TRBV5-6 to TRBJ1-6; 9 bases are shared with TRBD1. This CDR3 is 14 amino acids long. The ends lost 5 bases at V and 11 bases at J; junction bases unmatched: 8. In germline, CDR1 is SGHDT, CDR2 YYEEEE.

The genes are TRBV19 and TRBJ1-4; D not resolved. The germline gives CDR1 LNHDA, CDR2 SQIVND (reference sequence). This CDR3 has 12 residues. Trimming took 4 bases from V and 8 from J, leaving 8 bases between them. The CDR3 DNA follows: TGTGCCAGTAGTAGCCGGGTAGAAAAACTGTTTTTT. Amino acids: CASSSRVEKLFF.

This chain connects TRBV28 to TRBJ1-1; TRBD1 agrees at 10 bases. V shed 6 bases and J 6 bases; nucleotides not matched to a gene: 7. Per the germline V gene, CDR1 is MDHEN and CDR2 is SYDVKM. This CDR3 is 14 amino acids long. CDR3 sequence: CASSGDRGSAEAFF. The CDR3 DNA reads TGTGCCAGCAGCGGGGACAGGGGTAGTGCTGAAGCTTTCTTT.